This TCR beta chain was documented in a study of cytomegalovirus exposure and HLA in healthy donors. The CDR3 sequence is 15 residues long. Per the germline V gene, CDR1 is SGHAT and CDR2 is FQNNGV. V lost 5 bases, J lost 1 base, and 14 bases lay in between. 60 Vbeta and 13 Jbeta primers were used in PCR. Profiling relied on immunoSEQ multiplex PCR, and the TCRdb table lists in-frame clones only, not all of them. The sample lists 150,000 to 200,000 clones; 70% to 80% were seen once. V is TRBV11-2 and J is TRBJ1-2; TRBD1 is a possible D gene (5 bases). This sequence was found in a male donor in good health and CMV-seropositive. Sequenced input: PBMCs. The CDR3 region has the DNA TGTGCCAGCAGCGCGGGGACGGGATTTAACTATGGCTACACCTTC. Its translation: CASSAGTGFNYGYTF.